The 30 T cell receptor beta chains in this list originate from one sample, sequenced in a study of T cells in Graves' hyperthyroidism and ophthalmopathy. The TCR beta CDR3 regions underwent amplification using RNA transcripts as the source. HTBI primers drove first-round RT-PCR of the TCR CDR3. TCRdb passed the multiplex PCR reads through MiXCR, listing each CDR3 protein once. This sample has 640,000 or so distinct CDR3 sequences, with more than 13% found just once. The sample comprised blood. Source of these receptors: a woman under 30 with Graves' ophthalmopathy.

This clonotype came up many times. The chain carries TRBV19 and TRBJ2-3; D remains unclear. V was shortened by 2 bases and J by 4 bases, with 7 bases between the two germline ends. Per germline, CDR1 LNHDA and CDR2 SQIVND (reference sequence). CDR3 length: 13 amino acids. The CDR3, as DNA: TGTGCCAGTAGTATACGGGCCCCAGATACGCAGTATTTT. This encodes CASSIRAPDTQYF.

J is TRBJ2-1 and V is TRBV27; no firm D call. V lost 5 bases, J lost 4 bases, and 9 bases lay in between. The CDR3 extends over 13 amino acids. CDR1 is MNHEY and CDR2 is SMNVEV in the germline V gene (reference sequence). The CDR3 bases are TGTGCCAGCAGTAAGTCGGATTACAATGAGCAGTTCTTC. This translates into CASSKSDYNEQFF.

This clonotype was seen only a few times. This chain's CDR3 is CASSPMNSVNYLLMEPQHF. DNA for the CDR3: TGTGCCAGCAGCCCTATGAACAGTGTCAATTACCTACTTATGGAGCCCCAGCATTTT. V gene TRBV7-2 combines with J gene TRBJ1-5, with D uncertain. Per germline, CDR1 SGHTA and CDR2 FQGNSA. V lost 5 bases, J lost 8 bases, and 31 bases lay in between. This CDR3 has 19 amino acids.

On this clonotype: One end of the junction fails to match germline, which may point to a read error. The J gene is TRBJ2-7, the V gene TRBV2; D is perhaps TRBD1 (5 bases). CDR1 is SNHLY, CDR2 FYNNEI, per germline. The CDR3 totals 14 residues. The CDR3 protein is CASREGRGEDEQCF. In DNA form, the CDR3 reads TGTGCCAGCAGAGAAGGAAGGGGTGAGGACGAGCAGTGCTTC. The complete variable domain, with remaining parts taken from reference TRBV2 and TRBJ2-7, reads EPEVTQTPSHQVTQMGQEVILRCVPISNHLYFYWYRQILGQKVEFLVSFYNNEISEKSEIFDDQFSVERPDGSNFTLKIRSTKLEDSAMYFCASREGRGEDEQCFGPGTRLTVT.

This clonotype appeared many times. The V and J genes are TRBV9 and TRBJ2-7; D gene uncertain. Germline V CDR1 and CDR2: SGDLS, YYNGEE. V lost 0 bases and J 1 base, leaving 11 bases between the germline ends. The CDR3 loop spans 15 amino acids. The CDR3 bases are TGTGCCAGCAGCGTAGGACCGGGTTCTTCCTACGAGCAGTACTTC. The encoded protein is CASSVGPGSSYEQYF.

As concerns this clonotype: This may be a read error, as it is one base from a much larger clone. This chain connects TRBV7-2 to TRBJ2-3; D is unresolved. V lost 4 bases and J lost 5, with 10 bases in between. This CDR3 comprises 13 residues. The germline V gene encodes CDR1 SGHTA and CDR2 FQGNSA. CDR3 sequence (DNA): TGTGCCAGCAGCTCAAACCATGAAGATACGCAGTATTTT. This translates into CASSSNHEDTQYF.

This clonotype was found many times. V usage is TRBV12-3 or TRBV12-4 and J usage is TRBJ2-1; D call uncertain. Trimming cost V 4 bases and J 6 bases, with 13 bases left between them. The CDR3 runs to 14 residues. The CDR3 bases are TGTGCCAGCAGTTCGACCGAATCGGGCAATGAGCAGTTCTTC. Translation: CASSSTESGNEQFF.

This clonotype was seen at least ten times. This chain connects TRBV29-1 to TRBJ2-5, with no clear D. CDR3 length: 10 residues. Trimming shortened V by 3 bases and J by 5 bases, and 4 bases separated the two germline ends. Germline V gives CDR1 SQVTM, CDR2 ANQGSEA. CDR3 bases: TGCAGCGTTGAGCAGGAGACCCAGTACTTC. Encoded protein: CSVEQETQYF.

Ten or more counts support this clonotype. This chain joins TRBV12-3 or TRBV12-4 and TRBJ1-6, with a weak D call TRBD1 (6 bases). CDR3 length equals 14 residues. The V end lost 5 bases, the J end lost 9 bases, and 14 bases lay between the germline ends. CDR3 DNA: TGTGCCAGCAGTGAAGGGGGGTATCGTTCACCCCTCCACTTT. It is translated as CASSEGGYRSPLHF.

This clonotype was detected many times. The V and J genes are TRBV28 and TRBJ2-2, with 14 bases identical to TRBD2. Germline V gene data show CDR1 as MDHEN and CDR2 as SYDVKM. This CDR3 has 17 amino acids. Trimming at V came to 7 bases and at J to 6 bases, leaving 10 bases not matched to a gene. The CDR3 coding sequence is TGTGCCAGCACCGGGACTAGCGGGAGAGAAAGGGCCGGGGAGCTGTTTTTT. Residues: CASTGTSGRERAGELFF.

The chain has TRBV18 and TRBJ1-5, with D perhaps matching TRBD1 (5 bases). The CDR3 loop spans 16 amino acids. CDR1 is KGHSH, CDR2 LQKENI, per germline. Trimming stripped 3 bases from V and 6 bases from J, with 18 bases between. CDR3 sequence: CASSPGEWGSGQPQHF. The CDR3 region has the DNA TGTGCCAGCTCACCGGGGGAATGGGGATCTGGTCAGCCCCAGCATTTT.

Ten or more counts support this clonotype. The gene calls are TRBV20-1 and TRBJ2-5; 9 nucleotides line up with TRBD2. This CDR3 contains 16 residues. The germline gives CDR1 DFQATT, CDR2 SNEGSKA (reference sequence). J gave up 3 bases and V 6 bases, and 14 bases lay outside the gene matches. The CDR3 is CSATPHKAGGEETQYF. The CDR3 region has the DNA TGCAGTGCGACACCTCATAAAGCGGGAGGAGAAGAGACCCAGTACTTC.

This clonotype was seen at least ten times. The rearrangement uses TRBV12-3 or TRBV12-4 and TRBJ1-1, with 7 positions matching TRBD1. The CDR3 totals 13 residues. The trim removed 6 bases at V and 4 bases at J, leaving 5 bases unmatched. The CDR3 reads CASRLQGPTEAFF. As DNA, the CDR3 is TGTGCCAGCAGATTACAGGGGCCCACTGAAGCTTTCTTT.

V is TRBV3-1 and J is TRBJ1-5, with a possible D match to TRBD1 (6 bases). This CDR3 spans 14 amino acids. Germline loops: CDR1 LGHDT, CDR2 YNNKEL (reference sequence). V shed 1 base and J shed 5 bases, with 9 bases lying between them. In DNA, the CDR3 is TGTGCCAGCAGCCAAGGGGCAGGGGATCAGCCCCAGCATTTT. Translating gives CASSQGAGDQPQHF.

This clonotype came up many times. The CDR3 DNA is TGCAGTGCCCAATTTTATATCGATGGCTACACCTTC. It yields the protein CSAQFYIDGYTF. V and J are TRBV20-1 and TRBJ1-2; D remains unclear. This CDR3 region has 12 residues. Per germline, CDR1 DFQATT and CDR2 SNEGSKA (reference sequence). The germline V and J ends were trimmed by 6 bases and 6 bases, with 14 bases remaining between them.

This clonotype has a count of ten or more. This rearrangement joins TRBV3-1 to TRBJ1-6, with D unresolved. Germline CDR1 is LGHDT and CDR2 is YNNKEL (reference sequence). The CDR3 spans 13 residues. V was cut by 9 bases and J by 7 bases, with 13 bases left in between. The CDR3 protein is CASSGSENSPLHF. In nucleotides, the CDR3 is TGTGCCAGTTCCGGGTCAGAGAATTCACCCCTCCACTTT.

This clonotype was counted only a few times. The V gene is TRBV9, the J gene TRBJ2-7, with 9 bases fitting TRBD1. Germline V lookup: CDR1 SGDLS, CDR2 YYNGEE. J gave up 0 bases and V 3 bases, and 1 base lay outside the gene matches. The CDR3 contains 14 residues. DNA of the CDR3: TGTGCCAGCAGCGCGGACAGGGGCTCCTACGAGCAGTACTTC. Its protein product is CASSADRGSYEQYF.

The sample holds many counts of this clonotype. CDR3: CASSPGAGQGYEQYF. The CDR3 region has the DNA TGTGCCAGCAGCCCCGGGGCGGGACAGGGATACGAGCAGTACTTC. The chain links TRBV6-1 to TRBJ2-7; 9 bases agree with TRBD1. From germline, CDR1 is MNHNS and CDR2 SASEGT. Unmatched junction bases numbered 10, after V lost 6 bases and J lost 4 bases. The CDR3 runs 15 residues.

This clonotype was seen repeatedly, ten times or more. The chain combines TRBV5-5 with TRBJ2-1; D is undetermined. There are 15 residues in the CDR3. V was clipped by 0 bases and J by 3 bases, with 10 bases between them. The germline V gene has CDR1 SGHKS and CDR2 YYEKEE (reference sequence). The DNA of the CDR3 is TGTGCCAGCAGCTTGGCCGATGGGATCTACAATGAGCAGTTCTTC. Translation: CASSLADGIYNEQFF.

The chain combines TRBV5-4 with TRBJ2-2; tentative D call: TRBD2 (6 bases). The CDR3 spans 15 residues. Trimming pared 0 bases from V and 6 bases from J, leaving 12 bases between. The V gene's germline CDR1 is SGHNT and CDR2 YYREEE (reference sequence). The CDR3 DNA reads TGTGCCAGCAGCTTGGCCGGGGGTAGGTCCGGGGAGCTGTTTTTT. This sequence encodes CASSLAGGRSGELFF. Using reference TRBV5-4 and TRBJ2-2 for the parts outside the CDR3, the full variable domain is ETGVTQSPTHLIKTRGQQVTLRCSSQSGHNTVSWYQQALGQGPQFIFQYYREEENGRGNFPPRFSGLQFPNYSSELNVNALELDDSALYLCASSLAGGRSGELFFGEGSRLTVL.

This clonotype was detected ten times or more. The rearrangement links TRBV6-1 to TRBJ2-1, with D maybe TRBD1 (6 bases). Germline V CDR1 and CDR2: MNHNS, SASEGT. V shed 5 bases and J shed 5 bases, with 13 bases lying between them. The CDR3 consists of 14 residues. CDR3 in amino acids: CASSYIYRDNEQFF. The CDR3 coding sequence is TGTGCCAGCAGTTATATTTACAGGGACAATGAGCAGTTCTTC.

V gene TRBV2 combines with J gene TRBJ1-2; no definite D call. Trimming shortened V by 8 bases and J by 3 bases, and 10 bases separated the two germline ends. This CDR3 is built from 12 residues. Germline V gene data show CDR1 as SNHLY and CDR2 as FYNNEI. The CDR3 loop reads CASSAVDYGYTF. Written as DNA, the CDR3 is TGTGCCAGCTCGGCCGTGGACTATGGCTACACCTTC.

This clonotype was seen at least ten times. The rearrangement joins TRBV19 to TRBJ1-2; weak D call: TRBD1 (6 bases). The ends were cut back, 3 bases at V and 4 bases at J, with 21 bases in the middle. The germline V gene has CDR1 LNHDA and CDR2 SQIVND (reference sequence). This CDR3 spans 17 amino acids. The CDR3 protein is CASSIDRFRGSFYGYTF. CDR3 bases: TGTGCCAGTAGTATCGACCGTTTCAGGGGTAGTTTCTATGGCTACACCTTC.

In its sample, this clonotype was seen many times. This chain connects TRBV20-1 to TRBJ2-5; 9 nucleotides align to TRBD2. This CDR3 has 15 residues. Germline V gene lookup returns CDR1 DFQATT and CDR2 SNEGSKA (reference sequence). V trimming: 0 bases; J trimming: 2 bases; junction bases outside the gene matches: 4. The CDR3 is CSARDLAGFQETQYF. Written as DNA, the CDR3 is TGCAGTGCTAGAGACCTAGCGGGGTTTCAAGAGACCCAGTACTTC.

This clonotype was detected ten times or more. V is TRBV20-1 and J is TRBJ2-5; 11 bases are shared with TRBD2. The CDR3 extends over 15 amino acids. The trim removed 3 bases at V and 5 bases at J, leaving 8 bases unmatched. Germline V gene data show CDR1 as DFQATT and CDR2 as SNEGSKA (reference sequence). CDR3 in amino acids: CSARGTSGLVETQYF. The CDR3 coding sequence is TGCAGTGCTAGGGGGACTAGCGGACTTGTTGAGACCCAGTACTTC.

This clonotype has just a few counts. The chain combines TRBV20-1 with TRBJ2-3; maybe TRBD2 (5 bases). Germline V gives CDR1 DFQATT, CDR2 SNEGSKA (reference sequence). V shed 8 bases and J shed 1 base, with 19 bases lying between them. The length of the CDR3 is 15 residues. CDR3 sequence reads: CSMGRPGIGTDTQYF. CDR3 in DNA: TGCAGTATGGGTCGTCCGGGGATCGGCACAGATACGCAGTATTTT.

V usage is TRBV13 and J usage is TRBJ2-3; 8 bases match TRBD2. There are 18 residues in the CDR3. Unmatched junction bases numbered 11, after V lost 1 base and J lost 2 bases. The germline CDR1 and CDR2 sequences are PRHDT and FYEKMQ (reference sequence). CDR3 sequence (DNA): TGTGCCAGCAGCTTAGTGGGATGGGGTAGCGGGAACACAGATACGCAGTATTTT. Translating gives CASSLVGWGSGNTDTQYF.

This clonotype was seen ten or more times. CDR3 amino acids: CAGGFYNEQFF. CDR3 sequence (DNA): TGTGCTGGCGGTTTCTACAATGAGCAGTTCTTC. The chain has TRBV11-2 and TRBJ2-1; D gene ambiguous. The germline gives CDR1 SGHAT, CDR2 FQNNGV. CDR3 length: 11 residues.

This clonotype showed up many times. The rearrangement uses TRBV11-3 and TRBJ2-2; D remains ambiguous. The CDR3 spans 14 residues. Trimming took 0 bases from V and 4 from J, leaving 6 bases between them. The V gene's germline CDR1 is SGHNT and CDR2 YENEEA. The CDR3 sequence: CASSLDSVTGELFF. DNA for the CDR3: TGTGCCAGCAGCTTAGATTCGGTCACCGGGGAGCTGTTTTTT. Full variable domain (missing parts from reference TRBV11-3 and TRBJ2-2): EAGVVQSPRYKIIEKKQPVAFWCNPISGHNTLYWYLQNLGQGPELLIRYENEEAVDDSQLPKDRFSAERLKGVDSTLKIQPAELGDSAVYLCASSLDSVTGELFFGEGSRLTVL.

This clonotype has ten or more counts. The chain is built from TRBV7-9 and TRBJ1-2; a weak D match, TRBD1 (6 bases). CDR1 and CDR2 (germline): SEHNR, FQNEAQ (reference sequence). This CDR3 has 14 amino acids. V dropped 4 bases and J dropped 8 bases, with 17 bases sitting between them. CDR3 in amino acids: CASSSPTGMGGYTF. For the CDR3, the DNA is TGTGCCAGCAGCTCTCCAACAGGGATGGGGGGCTACACCTTC. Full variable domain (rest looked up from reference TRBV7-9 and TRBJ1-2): DTGVSQNPRHKITKRGQNVTFRCDPISEHNRLYWYRQTLGQGPEFLTYFQNEAQLEKSRLLSDRFSAERPKGSFSTLEIQRTEQGDSAMYLCASSSPTGMGGYTFGSGTRLTVV.